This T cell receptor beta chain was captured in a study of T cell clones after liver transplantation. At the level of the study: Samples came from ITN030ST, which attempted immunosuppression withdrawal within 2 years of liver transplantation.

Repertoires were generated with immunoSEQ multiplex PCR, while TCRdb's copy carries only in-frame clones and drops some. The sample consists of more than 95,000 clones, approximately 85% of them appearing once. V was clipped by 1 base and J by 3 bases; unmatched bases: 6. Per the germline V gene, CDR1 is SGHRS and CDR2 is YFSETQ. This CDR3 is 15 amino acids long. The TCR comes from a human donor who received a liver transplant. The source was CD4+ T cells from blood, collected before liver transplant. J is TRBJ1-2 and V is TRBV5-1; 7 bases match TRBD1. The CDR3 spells CASSLSGQSHYGYTF. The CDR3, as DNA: TGCGCCAGCAGCTTGTCGGGACAGTCCCACTATGGCTACACCTTC. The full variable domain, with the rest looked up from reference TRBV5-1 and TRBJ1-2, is KAGVTQTPRYLIKTRGQQVTLSCSPISGHRSVSWYQQTPGQGLQFLFEYFSETQRNKGNFPGRFSGRQFSNSRSEMNVSTLELGDSALYLCASSLSGQSHYGYTFGSGTRLTVV.